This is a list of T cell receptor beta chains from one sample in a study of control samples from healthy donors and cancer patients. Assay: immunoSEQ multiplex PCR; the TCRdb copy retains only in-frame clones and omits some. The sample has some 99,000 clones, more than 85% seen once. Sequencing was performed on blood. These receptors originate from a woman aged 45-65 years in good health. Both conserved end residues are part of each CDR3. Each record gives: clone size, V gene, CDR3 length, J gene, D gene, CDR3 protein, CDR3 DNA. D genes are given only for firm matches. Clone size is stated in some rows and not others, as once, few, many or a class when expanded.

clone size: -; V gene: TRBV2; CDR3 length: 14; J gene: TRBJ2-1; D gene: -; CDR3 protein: CASTPGLANNEQFF; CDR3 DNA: TGTGCCAGCACCCCGGGACTTGCTAACAATGAGCAGTTCTTC
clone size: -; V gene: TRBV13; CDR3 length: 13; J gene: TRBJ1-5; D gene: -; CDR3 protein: CASTLGLNQPQHF; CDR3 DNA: TGTGCCAGCACCTTGGGACTCAATCAGCCCCAGCATTTT
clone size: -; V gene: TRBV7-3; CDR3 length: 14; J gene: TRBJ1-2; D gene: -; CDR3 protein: CASSLDINNYGYTF; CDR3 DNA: TGTGCCAGCAGCCTGGACATTAATAACTATGGCTACACCTTC
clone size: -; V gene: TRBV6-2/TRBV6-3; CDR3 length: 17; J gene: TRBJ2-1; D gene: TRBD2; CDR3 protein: CASSSNLRAGGNNEQFF; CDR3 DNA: TGTGCCAGCAGTTCCAACCTACGAGCGGGGGGTAACAATGAGCAGTTCTTC
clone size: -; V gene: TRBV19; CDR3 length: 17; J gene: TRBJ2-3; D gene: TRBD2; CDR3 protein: CASSWARGLAATDTQYF; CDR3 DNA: TGTGCCAGTAGTTGGGCCCGGGGACTAGCGGCTACAGATACGCAGTATTTT
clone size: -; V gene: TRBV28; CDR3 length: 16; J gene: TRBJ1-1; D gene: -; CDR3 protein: CASSPTTTGPNTEAFF; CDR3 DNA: TGTGCCAGCAGTCCGACAACGACAGGCCCGAACACTGAAGCTTTCTTT
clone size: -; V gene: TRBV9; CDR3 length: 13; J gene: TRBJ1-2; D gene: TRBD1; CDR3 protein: CASSDRGRGGYTF; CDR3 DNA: TGTGCCAGCAGCGACAGGGGAAGAGGCGGCTACACCTTC
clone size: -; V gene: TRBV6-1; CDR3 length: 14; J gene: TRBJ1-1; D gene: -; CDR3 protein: CASSDIPHNTEAFF; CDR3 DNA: TGTGCCAGCAGTGATATCCCCCACAACACTGAAGCTTTCTTT
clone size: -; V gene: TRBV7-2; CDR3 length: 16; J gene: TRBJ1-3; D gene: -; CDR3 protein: CASSLVGGASGNTIYF; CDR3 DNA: TGTGCCAGCAGCTTAGTGGGGGGCGCATCTGGAAACACCATATATTTT
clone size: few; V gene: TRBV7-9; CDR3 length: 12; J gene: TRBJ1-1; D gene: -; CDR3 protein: CASEGPNTEAFF; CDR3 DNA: TGTGCCAGTGAAGGGCCGAACACTGAAGCTTTCTTT
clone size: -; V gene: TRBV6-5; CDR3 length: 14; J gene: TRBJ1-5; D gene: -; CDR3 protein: CASRLWTVNQPQHF; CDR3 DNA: TGTGCCAGCAGGTTGTGGACAGTCAATCAGCCCCAGCATTTT
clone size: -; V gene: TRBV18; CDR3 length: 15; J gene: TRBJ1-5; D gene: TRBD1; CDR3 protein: CASSPDSGQGKPQHF; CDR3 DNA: TGTGCCAGCTCACCGGACTCCGGACAGGGAAAGCCCCAGCATTTT
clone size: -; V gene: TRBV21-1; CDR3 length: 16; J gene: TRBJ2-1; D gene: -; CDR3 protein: CASSKITPYRDREQFF; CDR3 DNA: TGTGCCAGCAGCAAAATCACGCCATACAGGGATAGGGAGCAGTTCTTC
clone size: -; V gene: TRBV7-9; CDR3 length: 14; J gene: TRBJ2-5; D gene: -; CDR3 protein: CASSLGGADETQYF; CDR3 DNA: TGTGCCAGCAGCTTAGGGGGGGCCGACGAGACCCAGTACTTC
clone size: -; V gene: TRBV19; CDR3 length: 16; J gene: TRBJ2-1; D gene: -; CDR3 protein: CASMGRGLSSYNEQFF; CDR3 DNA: TGTGCCAGTATGGGCCGGGGGCTCAGCTCCTACAATGAGCAGTTCTTC
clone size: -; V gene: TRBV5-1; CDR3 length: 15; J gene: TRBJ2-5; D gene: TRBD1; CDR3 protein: CASSLGQGLQETQYF; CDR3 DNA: TGCGCCAGCAGCTTAGGACAGGGACTTCAAGAGACCCAGTACTTC
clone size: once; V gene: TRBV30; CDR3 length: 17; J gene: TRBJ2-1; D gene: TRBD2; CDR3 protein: CAWSGSGGIYWYNEQFF; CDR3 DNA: TGTGCCTGGAGTGGTAGCGGGGGGATATATTGGTACAATGAGCAGTTCTTC
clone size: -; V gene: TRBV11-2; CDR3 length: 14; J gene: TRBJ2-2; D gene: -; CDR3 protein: CASSGGLSGGELFF; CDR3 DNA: TGTGCCAGCAGCGGGGGTCTATCCGGCGGGGAGCTGTTTTTT
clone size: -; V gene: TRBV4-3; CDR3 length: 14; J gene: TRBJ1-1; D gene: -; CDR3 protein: CASSQGYINAEAFF; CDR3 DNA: TGCGCCAGCAGCCAAGGGTACATTAACGCTGAAGCTTTCTTT
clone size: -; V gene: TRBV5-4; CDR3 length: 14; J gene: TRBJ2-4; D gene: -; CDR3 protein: CASSLGEAKNIQYF; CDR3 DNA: TGTGCCAGCAGCTTAGGGGAAGCCAAAAACATTCAGTACTTC
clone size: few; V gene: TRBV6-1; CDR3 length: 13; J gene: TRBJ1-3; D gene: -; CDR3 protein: CASSESVGNTIYF; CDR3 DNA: TGTGCCAGCAGTGAGTCGGTCGGAAACACCATATATTTT
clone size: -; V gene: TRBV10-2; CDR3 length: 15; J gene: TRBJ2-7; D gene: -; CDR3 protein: CASSDYEALLYEQYF; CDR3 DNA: TGCGCCAGCAGTGACTACGAGGCTTTACTCTACGAGCAGTACTTC
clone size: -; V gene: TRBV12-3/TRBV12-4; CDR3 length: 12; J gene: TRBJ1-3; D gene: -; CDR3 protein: CASSRERNTIYF; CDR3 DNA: TGTGCCAGCAGTAGAGAAAGAAACACCATATATTTT
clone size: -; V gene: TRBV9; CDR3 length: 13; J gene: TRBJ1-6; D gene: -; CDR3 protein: CASSPHPQSPLHF; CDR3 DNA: TGTGCCAGCAGCCCCCACCCCCAATCACCCCTCCACTTT
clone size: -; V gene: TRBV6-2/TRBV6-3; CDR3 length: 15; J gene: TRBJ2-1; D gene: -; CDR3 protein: CASSSRGLRINEQFF; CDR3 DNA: TGTGCCAGCAGTTCCCGGGGGTTACGGATCAATGAGCAGTTCTTC
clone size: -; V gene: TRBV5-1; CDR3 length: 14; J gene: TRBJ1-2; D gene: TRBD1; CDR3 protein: CASSLVVTGNGYTF; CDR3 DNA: TGCGCCAGCAGCTTGGTCGTGACAGGGAACGGCTACACCTTC
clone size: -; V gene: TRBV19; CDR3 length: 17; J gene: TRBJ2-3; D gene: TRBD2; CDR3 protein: CASSTARGGGGAVTQYF; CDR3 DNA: TGTGCCAGTAGTACCGCCCGAGGGGGCGGGGGGGCAGTTACGCAGTATTTT
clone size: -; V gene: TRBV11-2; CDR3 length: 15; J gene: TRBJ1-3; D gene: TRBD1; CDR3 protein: CASSLAGTAGNTIYF; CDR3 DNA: TGTGCCAGCAGCTTGGCCGGGACAGCCGGAAACACCATATATTTT
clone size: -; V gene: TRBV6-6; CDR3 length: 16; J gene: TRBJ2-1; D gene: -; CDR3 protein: CASSAPPAFSYNEQFF; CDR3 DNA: TGTGCCAGCAGCGCACCCCCGGCATTTTCCTACAATGAGCAGTTCTTC
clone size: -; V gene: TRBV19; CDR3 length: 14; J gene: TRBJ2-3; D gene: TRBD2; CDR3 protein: CASSPGLAMDTQYF; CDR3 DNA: TGTGCCAGTAGCCCGGGACTAGCCATGGATACGCAGTATTTT
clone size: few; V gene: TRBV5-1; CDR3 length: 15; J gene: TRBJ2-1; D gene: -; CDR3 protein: CASSLQGSGYNEQFF; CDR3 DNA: TGCGCCAGCAGCTTGCAGGGTTCTGGATATAATGAGCAGTTCTTC
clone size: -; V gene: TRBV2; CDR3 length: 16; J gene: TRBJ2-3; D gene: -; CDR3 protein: CASSEGVSTSTDTQYF; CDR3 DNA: TGTGCCAGCAGTGAAGGTGTGAGCACGAGCACAGATACGCAGTATTTT
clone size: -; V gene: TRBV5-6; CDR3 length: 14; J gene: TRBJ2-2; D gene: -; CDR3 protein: CASSLVAGTGELFF; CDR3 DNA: TGTGCCAGCAGCTTGGTGGCTGGTACCGGGGAGCTGTTTTTT
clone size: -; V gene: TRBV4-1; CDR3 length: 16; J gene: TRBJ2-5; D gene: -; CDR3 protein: CASSHAEGGGGETQYF; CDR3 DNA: TGCGCCAGCAGCCACGCCGAGGGAGGAGGAGGGGAGACCCAGTACTTC
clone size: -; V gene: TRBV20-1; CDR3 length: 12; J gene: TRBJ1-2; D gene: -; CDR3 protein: CSASRELYGYTF; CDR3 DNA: TGCAGTGCTAGTAGGGAGCTCTATGGCTACACCTTC
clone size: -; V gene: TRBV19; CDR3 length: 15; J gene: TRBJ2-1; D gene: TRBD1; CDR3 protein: CASSRVGTGSNEQFF; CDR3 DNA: TGTGCCAGTAGTAGGGTGGGGACAGGGAGCAATGAGCAGTTCTTC
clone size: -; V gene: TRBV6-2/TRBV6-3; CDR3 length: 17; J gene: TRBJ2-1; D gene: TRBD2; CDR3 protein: CASSYWDLASGSNEQFF; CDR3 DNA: TGTGCCAGCAGTTATTGGGACCTAGCTAGCGGAAGCAATGAGCAGTTCTTC
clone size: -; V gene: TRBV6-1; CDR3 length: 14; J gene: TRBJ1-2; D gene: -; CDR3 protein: CASSEDTGLYGYTF; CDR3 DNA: TGTGCCAGCAGTGAGGATACGGGACTCTATGGCTACACCTTC
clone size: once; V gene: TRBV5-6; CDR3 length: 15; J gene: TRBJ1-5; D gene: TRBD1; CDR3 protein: CASSLRRGRSQPQHF; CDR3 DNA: TGTGCCAGCAGCTTGCGTAGGGGGCGAAGTCAGCCCCAGCATTTT
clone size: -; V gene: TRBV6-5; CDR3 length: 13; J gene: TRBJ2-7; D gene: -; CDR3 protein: CASRTTGRYEQYF; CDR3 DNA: TGTGCCAGCAGGACTACAGGGAGGTACGAGCAGTACTTC
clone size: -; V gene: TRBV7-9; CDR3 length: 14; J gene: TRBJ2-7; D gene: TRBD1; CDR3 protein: CASSFRDSSYEQYF; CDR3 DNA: TGTGCCAGCAGCTTCCGGGACAGCTCCTACGAGCAGTACTTC